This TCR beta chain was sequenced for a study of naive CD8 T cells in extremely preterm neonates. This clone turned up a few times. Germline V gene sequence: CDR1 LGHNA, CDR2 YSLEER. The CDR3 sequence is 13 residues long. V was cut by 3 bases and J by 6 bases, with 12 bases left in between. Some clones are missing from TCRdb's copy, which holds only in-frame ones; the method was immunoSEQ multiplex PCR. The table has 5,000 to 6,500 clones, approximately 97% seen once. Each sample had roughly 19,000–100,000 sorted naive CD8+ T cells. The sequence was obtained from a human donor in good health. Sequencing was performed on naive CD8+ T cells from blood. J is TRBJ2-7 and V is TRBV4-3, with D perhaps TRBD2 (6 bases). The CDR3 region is CASSQGRAGEQYF. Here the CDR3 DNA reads TGCGCCAGCAGCCAGGGCAGAGCGGGCGAGCAGTACTTC.